This TCR beta chain was captured by sequencing in a study of T cells in Graves' hyperthyroidism and ophthalmopathy. TCR beta CDR3 regions were amplified from RNA. Carried out on the TCR CDR3, a first-round RT-PCR used the HTBI primer set. TCRdb re-called the multiplex PCR reads through MiXCR, storing one row per CDR3 protein. The table includes approximately 710,000 distinct CDR3 sequences, roughly a sixth detected once. This clonotype was observed many times. Deletions cut 6 bases from V and 9 bases from J, with 9 bases between. Germline CDR1 MDHEN, CDR2 SYDVKM. CDR3 length equals 10 residues. V is TRBV28 and J is TRBJ2-7; no clear D gene. The TCR comes from a man aged 50 to 59 with Graves' hyperthyroidism. The sample taken for sequencing was blood. The chain's CDR3 is CASSAKGQYF. The CDR3, as DNA: TGTGCCAGCAGCGCGAAAGGGCAGTACTTC.